Sequencing of this T cell receptor beta chain was carried out in a study of T cells in localized non-small cell lung cancer. Concerning this clone: Its target is not known.

Profiling relied on immunoSEQ multiplex PCR, and the TCRdb table lists in-frame clones only, not all of them. Of more than 100,000 clones in the sample, 70% to 90% were seen once. Germline V gene lookup returns CDR1 ENHRY and CDR2 SYGVKD. The V end was cut by 4 bases, the J end by 4 bases, with 14 bases between. This CDR3 spans 14 amino acids. Findings and caveats of the study: In uninvolved adjacent lung, T cell clonality reached its highest value, exceeding tumor. As only one tumor region underwent sequencing, heterogeneity remains possible. Detection in adjacent lung was observed for a median roughly 62 of the top 100 tumor clones.

The origin of this receptor is a female donor at least 60 years old with stage I lung adenocarcinoma. This chain connects TRBV10-3 to TRBJ2-7, with D maybe TRBD1 (6 bases). Sequences were derived from peripheral blood, sampled before any cancer treatment. DNA for the CDR3: TGTGCCATCAGTGTTCAGCCAGGGGCTTACGAGCAGTACTTC. Its protein product is CAISVQPGAYEQYF.